The 17 T cell receptor beta chains listed next were all sequenced from one sample in a study of CD8 T cells in ankylosing spondylitis. TCRdb analysed the 5' RACE reads with MiXCR anew, one entry per CDR3 protein. This table holds 200,000 to 300,000 distinct CDR3 sequences, under 35% found once. Source material: blood, either unsorted or a sorted T cell fraction (not recorded which). The origin of the receptors is a male donor with ankylosing spondylitis or in good health (not recorded which).

The chain recombines TRBV20-1 with TRBJ1-2; 11 bases are shared with TRBD1. Germline V gene data show CDR1 as DFQATT and CDR2 as SNEGSKA (reference sequence). This CDR3 is built from 13 residues. V lost 6 bases and J lost 4; bases outside the gene matches: 4. The CDR3 DNA reads TGCAGTGCAACCGGGACAGGGGGCTATGGCTACACCTTC. Translation: CSATGTGGYGYTF.

This clonotype showed up just a few times. The chain recombines TRBV18 with TRBJ2-1; D is unclear. Germline assignment: CDR1 KGHSH and CDR2 LQKENI. The CDR3 is 13 residues long. Trimming pared 6 bases from V and 5 bases from J, leaving 11 bases between. CDR3 region: CASSSRRDNEQFF. In nucleotides, the CDR3 is TGTGCCAGCTCGTCCCGTCGGGACAATGAGCAGTTCTTC.

The rearrangement links TRBV20-1 to TRBJ2-7, with TRBD2 matching over 8 bases. With 3 bases clipped from V and 7 bases from J, the junction kept 11 bases outside the gene matches. The germline CDR1 and CDR2 sequences are DFQATT and SNEGSKA (reference sequence). The CDR3 has 14 amino acids. CDR3 nucleotides: TGCAGTGCTAGCCCCCCCGGGGGGGGCGTAGAGCAGTACTTC. Translated, it gives CSASPPGGGVEQYF.

CDR3 sequence (DNA): TGTGCCAGCAGTACCGGGACAGGGAACCAAGAGACCCAGTACTTC. Translated: CASSTGTGNQETQYF. This chain connects TRBV12-3 or TRBV12-4 to TRBJ2-5; TRBD1 matches 9 bases. CDR3 length: 15 amino acids. J gave up 0 bases and V 5 bases, and 4 bases lay outside the gene matches.

V gene TRBV12-3 or TRBV12-4 combines with J gene TRBJ2-5; D ambiguous. V was pared by 0 bases and J by 2 bases, with 7 bases between. This CDR3 region has 14 residues. Here the CDR3 reads CASSLASRQETQYF. The CDR3 DNA follows: TGTGCCAGCAGTTTAGCAAGCAGGCAAGAGACCCAGTACTTC.

The CDR3: CASTAGAGDTQYF. CDR3 sequence (DNA): TGTGCCAGCACCGCGGGAGCGGGGGATACGCAGTATTTT. This sequence joins TRBV12-3 or TRBV12-4 and TRBJ2-3; 7 bases are shared with TRBD2. The V segment lost 7 bases and the J segment 6 bases; nucleotides outside the gene matches: 7. The CDR3 extends over 13 amino acids.

This clonotype was detected many times. The chain is built from TRBV6-5 and TRBJ2-7, with 7 nucleotides matching TRBD1. V shed 4 bases and J 4 bases; nucleotides not matched to a gene: 7. Germline CDR1 and CDR2: MNHEY and SVGAGI. This CDR3 is 14 amino acids long. In DNA form, the CDR3 reads TGTGCCAGCAGTTCCTCTAACAGGGGTTACGAGCAGTACTTC. Its protein product is CASSSSNRGYEQYF.

The gene calls are TRBV28 and TRBJ2-5; TRBD1 matches at 9 bases. V dropped 7 bases and J dropped 4; count of bases not matched to a gene: 4. The CDR3 totals 13 residues. The germline CDR1 and CDR2 sequences are MDHEN and SYDVKM. For the CDR3, the DNA is TGTGCCAGCACCAACAGGGGGCTAGAGACCCAGTACTTC. Protein product: CASTNRGLETQYF.

The chain combines TRBV12-3 or TRBV12-4 with TRBJ2-3, with 9 bases that match TRBD2. V lost 3 bases to trimming and J lost 6 bases; unmatched junction nucleotides: 7. The CDR3 has 15 residues. The CDR3 loop is CASSFRRGGGDTQYF. The DNA of the CDR3 is TGTGCCAGCAGTTTTCGGCGGGGGGGAGGGGATACGCAGTATTTT.

The chain recombines TRBV29-1 with TRBJ2-5; TRBD2 is a possible D gene (7 bases). CDR3 size: 15 residues. Per the germline V gene, CDR1 is SQVTM and CDR2 is ANQGSEA. V was cut by 7 bases and J by 1 base, with 19 bases left in between. CDR3 DNA: TGCAGCGCCCGTGTGGGCGGGGGCCCCCAAGAGACCCAGTACTTC. It is translated as CSARVGGGPQETQYF. Looking up the rest from reference TRBV29-1 and TRBJ2-5 gives the full variable domain: SAVISQKPSRDICQRGTSLTIQCQVDSQVTMMFWYRQQPGQSLTLIATANQGSEATYESGFVIDKFPISRPNLTFSTLTVSNMSPEDSSIYLCSARVGGGPQETQYFGPGTRLLVL.

This clonotype was detected only a few times. One end of the junction fails to match germline, which may point to a read error. This chain connects TRBV6-1 to TRBJ2-1; TRBD1 agrees at 7 bases. The CDR3 consists of 13 residues. From germline, CDR1 is MNHNS and CDR2 SASEGT. CDR3 sequence (DNA): TGTGCCAGCAGTGAAAATAATGTTGGGACAGTCCCCTTC. Translating it yields CASSENNVGTVPF.

The chain employs TRBV27 and TRBJ1-2; D is unresolved. CDR3 length equals 12 residues. CDR1 is MNHEY and CDR2 is SMNVEV in the germline V gene (reference sequence). With 5 bases removed from V and 0 bases from J, the gap between germline ends came to 4 bases. CDR3 amino acids: CASSTTNYGYTF. The CDR3 DNA reads as TGTGCCAGCAGTACCACTAACTATGGCTACACCTTC.

This clonotype was detected a few times. The chain combines TRBV6-5 with TRBJ2-7; tentative D call: TRBD1 (5 bases). CDR1 is MNHEY, CDR2 SVGAGI, per germline. The CDR3 is made up of 14 amino acids. V was clipped by 3 bases and J by 5 bases, with 14 bases between them. The CDR3 spells CASSYPGKRNEQYF. CDR3 in DNA: TGTGCCAGCAGTTATCCAGGGAAGAGAAACGAGCAGTACTTC.

This clonotype was seen a few times. J is TRBJ2-5 and V is TRBV20-1, with unresolved D. In germline, CDR1 is DFQATT, CDR2 SNEGSKA (reference sequence). The CDR3 sequence is 15 residues long. V dropped 0 bases and J dropped 14 bases, with 25 bases sitting between them. CDR3 residues: CSARDGYGRTSGSYF. DNA for the CDR3: TGCAGTGCTAGAGATGGGTACGGGCGTACTTCGGGCAGTTACTTC.

This clonotype was seen more than once but under ten times. The rearrangement links TRBV10-3 to TRBJ1-1; D call uncertain. Trimming pared 4 bases from V and 6 bases from J, leaving 18 bases between. Germline values: CDR1 ENHRY, CDR2 SYGVKD. CDR3 length: 15 amino acids. The CDR3 bases are TGTGCCATCAGTGGACATGAGCCAACCGGCGCTGAAGCTTTCTTT. This encodes CAISGHEPTGAEAFF.

V usage is TRBV12-3 or TRBV12-4 and J usage is TRBJ2-5; D remains ambiguous. This CDR3 contains 13 residues. V lost 4 bases, J lost 4 bases, and 10 bases lay in between. The CDR3 bases are TGTGCCAGCAGTTCCTCTAGTGTAGAGACCCAGTACTTC. Protein product: CASSSSSVETQYF.

Here the CDR3 DNA reads TGTGCCATCACCCTAGCGGGGGGGCCGACAGATACGCAGTATTTT. Its protein product is CAITLAGGPTDTQYF. The rearrangement joins TRBV10-3 to TRBJ2-3; TRBD2 matches at 12 bases. The germline V gene encodes CDR1 ENHRY and CDR2 SYGVKD. The V and J ends lost 7 bases and 3 bases, in that order; junction bases with no gene match: 5. The CDR3 has 15 amino acids.